The 9 T cell receptor beta chains reported below all come from one sample, sequenced in a study of T-cell reconstitution after alpha-beta-depleted transplantation in children. It was with unique molecular identifiers that the TCRbeta library was prepared. One entry per CDR3 protein results from TCRdb running MiXCR on the PCR reads. The sample lists roughly 300,000 distinct CDR3 sequences; about 9.3% were seen once. Specimen: PBMCs from the stem cell graft donor, collected from the stem cell graft. The receptors stem from a human donor who donated a stem cell graft to a child with acute lymphoblastic leukemia.

The rearrangement uses TRBV6-2 or TRBV6-3 and TRBJ2-1, with D perhaps TRBD2 (5 bases). The CDR3 has 14 residues. The V gene's germline CDR1 is MNHEY and CDR2 SVGEGT. V gave up 3 bases and J gave up 7 bases, with 13 bases separating them. As DNA, the CDR3 is TGTGCCAGCAGTTATATTGCGGGCGGGAATGAGCAGTTCTTC. Translated: CASSYIAGGNEQFF.

This clonotype has a handful of counts. A much larger clone lies a single base off, so this may be a read error. The chain is built from TRBV7-6 and TRBJ2-7, with TRBD2 matching 10 bases. Germline assignment: CDR1 SGHVS and CDR2 FNYEAQ. The ends lost 6 bases at V and 0 bases at J; junction bases unmatched: 2. This CDR3 has 14 residues. The CDR3 loop is CASRASGSSYEQYF. CDR3 DNA sequence: TGTGCCAGCAGGGCTAGCGGGAGCTCCTACGAGCAGTACTTC.

V gene TRBV20-1 combines with J gene TRBJ2-7, with TRBD2 identical over 8 bases. V shed 4 bases, J shed 4 bases, and the junction held 21 bases outside the gene matches. Germline V gene lookup returns CDR1 DFQATT and CDR2 SNEGSKA (reference sequence). The CDR3 totals 18 residues. CDR3 DNA: TGCAGTGCTAAGAGTCCGGGACTAGACCCCCAAAGGTTATACGAGCAGTACTTC. It encodes CSAKSPGLDPQRLYEQYF.

This clonotype was seen at least ten times. This sequence joins TRBV27 and TRBJ1-1, with a weak D call TRBD1 (5 bases). In germline, CDR1 is MNHEY, CDR2 SMNVEV (reference sequence). The CDR3 is made up of 14 amino acids. The germline V and J ends were trimmed by 4 bases and 3 bases, with 12 bases remaining between them. The CDR3 spells CASSYQGVDTEAFF. The DNA of the CDR3 is TGTGCCAGCAGTTACCAGGGCGTCGACACTGAAGCTTTCTTT.

This clonotype has more than one count but fewer than ten. The chain employs TRBV11-2 and TRBJ1-2; D is unresolved. V was pared by 5 bases and J by 8 bases, with 33 bases between. Germline V gene sequence: CDR1 SGHAT, CDR2 FQNNGV. The CDR3 length is 19 residues. The CDR3 protein is CASSVGWLAKVGPKGGYTF. In nucleotides, the CDR3 is TGTGCCAGCAGCGTCGGGTGGTTAGCCAAGGTTGGCCCTAAAGGAGGCTACACCTTC.

The sample holds a few counts of this clonotype. The chain joins TRBV7-6 to TRBJ1-1, with TRBD1 as a possible D gene (6 bases). This CDR3 has 14 amino acids. From germline, CDR1 is SGHVS and CDR2 FNYEAQ. The V end lost 3 bases, the J end lost 5 bases, and 13 bases lay between the germline ends. CDR3 nucleotides: TGTGCCAGCAGCTTTGGGGGGGCAGGGACTGAAGCTTTCTTT. It is translated as CASSFGGAGTEAFF.

This clonotype came up a few times. The rearrangement joins TRBV10-3 to TRBJ2-7, with 9 nucleotides matching TRBD1. In germline, CDR1 is ENHRY, CDR2 SYGVKD. This CDR3 has 15 amino acids. V dropped 4 bases and J dropped 4; count of bases not matched to a gene: 8. The CDR3 here is CAISAKTGGKYEQYF. CDR3 bases: TGTGCCATCAGTGCGAAGACAGGGGGTAAATACGAGCAGTACTTC.

The chain joins TRBV11-1 to TRBJ2-3; 8 bases are shared with TRBD2. V shed 5 bases and J 0 bases; nucleotides not matched to a gene: 13. The CDR3 is made up of 18 amino acids. Germline-derived CDR1 and CDR2 are SGHAT and FQDESV (reference sequence). The CDR3 coding sequence is TGTGCCAGCAGCCCAAGGGGCGGGAGGACCACTAGCACAGATACGCAGTATTTT. This codes for CASSPRGGRTTSTDTQYF.

This clonotype has ten or more counts. This sequence joins TRBV27 and TRBJ2-1; TRBD2 might be the D (5 bases). This CDR3 has 15 amino acids. Per germline, CDR1 MNHEY and CDR2 SMNVEV (reference sequence). Deletions cut 4 bases from V and 7 bases from J, with 17 bases between. The CDR3 sequence: CASSWRRPVGNEQFF. The CDR3 DNA reads as TGTGCCAGCAGTTGGAGGCGGCCCGTAGGGAATGAGCAGTTCTTC.